This TCR beta chain is drawn from a study of blood T cell repertoires in COVID-19. About the research overall: Sources were T cells, B-cell-depleted T cells, or PBMCs; the material itself was cDNA or gDNA.

Clones were sequenced by immunoSEQ multiplex PCR, and TCRdb holds only the in-frame ones, with some missing. The sample contains roughly 140,000 clones, about 83% of which appear only once. The CDR3 runs 11 residues. Trimming took off 5 bases at V and 12 bases at J, with 11 bases between the two ends. The sequenced sample was peripheral blood. This chain uses TRBV12-3 or TRBV12-4 with TRBJ1-5; no clear D gene. The receptor comes from a woman in her forties with acute or convalescent COVID-19. The CDR3 reads CASSEGNLQHF. The CDR3 nucleotides are TGTGCCAGCAGTGAGGGCAATCTCCAGCATTTT.